The 5 T cell receptor beta chains in this list originate from one sample, sequenced in a study of technical replicates of blood from several donors. Here immunoSEQ multiplex PCR was the method, and the copy in TCRdb shows in-frame clones only, minus some. Among tens of thousands of clones, about 97% were seen once, and the ten largest hold 0.15% to 0.25%. What was sequenced was T cells isolated from PBMCs. The receptors shown here come from a human donor in good health.

This clone came up once. The chain joins TRBV7-2 to TRBJ2-7; tentative D call: TRBD2 (6 bases). The CDR3 is 13 residues long. Trimming took off 5 bases at V and 6 bases at J, with 14 bases between the two ends. The germline V gene encodes CDR1 SGHTA and CDR2 FQGNSA. The CDR3 is CASSRGWGGEQYF. CDR3 bases: TGTGCCAGCAGCCGGGGCTGGGGAGGCGAGCAGTACTTC. Complete variable domain (other parts from reference TRBV7-2 and TRBJ2-7): GAGVSQSPSNKVTEKGKDVELRCDPISGHTALYWYRQSLGQGLEFLIYFQGNSAPDKSGLPSDRFSAERTGGSVSTLTIQRTQQEDSAVYLCASSRGWGGEQYFGPGTRLTVT.

The CDR3 sequence is CASREHITGVSGAFF. CDR3 DNA: TGCGCCAGCAGAGAGCACATTACAGGGGTTTCTGGAGCTTTCTTT. The gene calls are TRBV5-1 and TRBJ1-1, with 7 bases matching TRBD1. Losses at the gene ends were 5 bases for V and 10 bases for J; bases not matched to a gene: 17. In germline, CDR1 is SGHRS, CDR2 YFSETQ. The CDR3 spans 15 residues.

In nucleotides, the CDR3 is TGTGCCAGCAGTTACCCGACAGGGAGCGACGAGCAGTACTTC. The encoded protein is CASSYPTGSDEQYF. V gene TRBV6-5 combines with J gene TRBJ2-7; 7 bases fit TRBD1. Germline-derived CDR1 and CDR2 are MNHEY and SVGAGI. V lost 2 bases, J lost 5 bases, and 6 bases stayed unmatched. The CDR3 runs to 14 residues.

The chain recombines TRBV10-1 with TRBJ2-3; TRBD2 agrees at 12 bases. The CDR3 covers 17 residues. Trimming at V came to 7 bases and at J to 4 bases, leaving 12 bases not matched to a gene. Germline CDR1 is WNHNN and CDR2 is SYGVQD (reference sequence). This chain's CDR3 is CASTGLAGSRRADTQYF. In DNA, the CDR3 is TGCGCCAGCACCGGACTAGCGGGATCGAGAAGGGCAGATACGCAGTATTTT.

The CDR3 DNA is TGTGCCAGCAGGACGGGACTGATCTATGGCTACACCTTC. This codes for CASRTGLIYGYTF. This chain links TRBV6-5 with TRBJ1-2; perhaps TRBD1 as D (5 bases). The V gene lost 6 bases and the J gene lost 4 bases, with 12 bases spanning the gap. Germline V gene data show CDR1 as MNHEY and CDR2 as SVGAGI. This CDR3 has 13 amino acids.